Shown below are 13 T cell receptor beta chains from a single sample sequenced in a study of control samples from healthy donors and cancer patients. The assay was immunoSEQ multiplex PCR, and TCRdb's table has in-frame clones only and misses some. The sample lists 79,000 or so clones; 85% to 90% were seen once. Sequenced input: PBMCs. These receptors came from a woman in her forties or fifties with colorectal cancer.

The J gene is TRBJ2-7, the V gene TRBV19, with 8 bases fitting TRBD1. The length of the CDR3 is 16 residues. The ends lost 4 bases at V and 1 base at J; junction bases unmatched: 9. Germline CDR1 reads LNHDA; CDR2 reads SQIVND (reference sequence). CDR3 sequence reads: CASSTPDRAPSYEQYV. The DNA of the CDR3 is TGTGCCAGTAGTACCCCGGACAGGGCCCCATCCTACGAGCAGTACGTC.

The chain uses TRBV30 and TRBJ1-1; D possibly corresponds to TRBD1 (5 bases). The germline V gene has CDR1 GTSNPN and CDR2 SVGIG (reference sequence). Trimming removed 0 bases at V and 1 base at J, with 12 bases between. The CDR3 loop spans 15 amino acids. The CDR3 DNA follows: TGTGCCTGGAGTGTCAGTTTACAGGCGAACACTGAAGCTTTCTTT. Its protein is CAWSVSLQANTEAFF.

The chain joins TRBV4-1 to TRBJ1-1; 9 nucleotides match TRBD1. Per the germline V gene, CDR1 is MGHRA and CDR2 is YSYEKL. CDR3 length: 14 amino acids. Trimming cost V 2 bases and J 10 bases; bases outside gene matches: 8. CDR3 loop: CASSQLTGGERAFF. In DNA form, the CDR3 reads TGCGCCAGCAGCCAACTCACAGGGGGCGAGAGAGCTTTCTTT.

The chain carries TRBV5-1 and TRBJ2-5, with a possible D match to TRBD2 (7 bases). In germline, CDR1 is SGHRS, CDR2 YFSETQ. Trimming took 4 bases from V and 1 from J, leaving 11 bases between them. The CDR3 length is 14 residues. CDR3 in DNA: TGCGCCAGCAGCGGGGGCGGGAGCCAAGAGACCCAGTACTTC. Translation: CASSGGGSQETQYF.

The CDR3: CASSYSWRGGRETQYF. As DNA, the CDR3 is TGTGCCAGCAGTTACTCCTGGCGGGGGGGCCGGGAGACCCAGTACTTC. The V and J genes are TRBV6-5 and TRBJ2-5; 9 bases line up with TRBD2. After removal of 0 bases from V and 5 bases from J, the junction contained 7 bases not matched to a gene. CDR3 length: 16 residues. Germline CDR1 reads MNHEY; CDR2 reads SVGAGI.

This clone has just a few counts. The gene calls are TRBV29-1 and TRBJ1-4, with TRBD1 matching 8 bases. This CDR3 has 12 residues. The germline CDR1 and CDR2 sequences are SQVTM and ANQGSEA. The V segment lost 7 bases and the J segment 8 bases; nucleotides outside the gene matches: 6. The CDR3: CSGGQGGEKLFF. The CDR3 region has the DNA TGCAGCGGCGGACAGGGAGGAGAAAAACTGTTTTTT.

Remarks on this clone: Distinct nucleotide sequences in the sample also encode this CDR3. This chain joins TRBV11-3 and TRBJ1-1; possibly TRBD1 for D (6 bases). Germline loops: CDR1 SGHNT, CDR2 YENEEA. The CDR3 is 17 residues long. Trimming cost V 2 bases and J 0 bases, with 16 bases left between them. The CDR3 sequence is CASSLIGTLWMNTEAFF. The CDR3 DNA reads as TGTGCCAGCAGCTTAATCGGGACACTATGGATGAACACTGAAGCTTTCTTT.

The V call is TRBV7-9, the J call TRBJ1-1, with D tentatively TRBD1 (6 bases). The germline V gene encodes CDR1 SEHNR and CDR2 FQNEAQ (reference sequence). The ends were cut back, 5 bases at V and 7 bases at J, with 17 bases in the middle. The CDR3 is 14 residues long. The CDR3 nucleotides are TGTGCCAGCAGCCCAGACACAGGGATGGATGAAGCTTTCTTT. Translating gives CASSPDTGMDEAFF.

The rearrangement joins TRBV5-1 to TRBJ2-7, with 7 bases aligning to TRBD1. The CDR3 is made up of 14 amino acids. J lost 0 bases, V lost 2 bases, and 2 bases had no gene match. CDR1 is SGHRS, CDR2 YFSETQ, per germline. CDR3: CASSLGDSSYEQYV. The CDR3 DNA is TGCGCCAGCAGCTTAGGGGACAGCTCCTACGAGCAGTACGTC.

The J gene is TRBJ2-5, the V gene TRBV5-1; 10 nucleotides agree with TRBD1. Germline trimming cut 4 bases from V and 2 bases from J; bases unmatched to any gene: 8. CDR1 is SGHRS and CDR2 is YFSETQ in the germline V gene. The CDR3 is 16 residues long. The DNA of the CDR3 is TGCGCCAGCAGCCTTCCCCGGGGACAGGGGCAAGAGACCCAGTACTTC. Translating gives CASSLPRGQGQETQYF. The whole variable domain, remainder taken from reference TRBV5-1 and TRBJ2-5, is KAGVTQTPRYLIKTRGQQVTLSCSPISGHRSVSWYQQTPGQGLQFLFEYFSETQRNKGNFPGRFSGRQFSNSRSEMNVSTLELGDSALYLCASSLPRGQGQETQYFGPGTRLLVL.

Here the CDR3 reads CASSLDPYNSPLHF. CDR3 in DNA: TGTGCCAGCAGCTTAGACCCCTATAATTCACCCCTCCACTTT. The chain joins TRBV7-9 to TRBJ1-6; no clear D. Trimming pared 1 base from V and 2 bases from J, leaving 3 bases between. This CDR3 has 14 residues. Germline CDR1 and CDR2: SEHNR and FQNEAQ (reference sequence).

This chain joins TRBV6-4 and TRBJ1-4, with a weak D call TRBD1 (6 bases). V lost 6 bases to trimming and J lost 4 bases, with 15 bases between them. This CDR3 is 15 amino acids long. The germline CDR1 and CDR2 sequences are MRHNA and SNTAGT. CDR3 coding DNA: TGTGCCAGCAGCCCCACAGGGCTTCGTAATGAAAAACTGTTTTTT. Residues: CASSPTGLRNEKLFF.

CDR3 protein: CASSWGQDNSPLHF. As DNA, the CDR3 is TGCGCCAGCAGCTGGGGACAGGATAATTCACCCCTCCACTTT. The rearrangement links TRBV5-1 to TRBJ1-6, with 8 bases that match TRBD1. V lost 3 bases, J lost 5 bases, and 1 base stayed unmatched. Germline CDR1 reads SGHRS; CDR2 reads YFSETQ. There are 14 residues in the CDR3.